The clone carrying this T cell receptor beta chain was seen once. The entry originates in a study of blood T cell repertoires in COVID-19. Study as a whole: Nucleic acid was either cDNA or gDNA, and it came from T cells, B-cell-depleted T cells, or PBMCs.

Participant age was 18 to 89 years, and participants resided in about 25 US areas. Donors of Cohort 3 who recovered were those that had two negative PCRs, clearance, or symptom resolution. Only in-frame clones appear in the TCRdb table, and some are missing; sequencing was by immunoSEQ multiplex PCR. The sample includes hundreds of thousands of clones, 70% to 90% of them seen just once. This CDR3 has 12 residues. The V gene lost 6 bases and the J gene lost 4 bases, with 6 bases spanning the gap. The rearrangement joins TRBV12-3 or TRBV12-4 to TRBJ2-2, with D unclear. The sample was PBMCs or T cells enriched from blood (not recorded which). The receptor comes from a middle-aged woman who had recovered from COVID-19. Here the CDR3 reads CASRVATGELFF. As DNA, the CDR3 is TGTGCCAGCAGGGTGGCCACCGGGGAGCTGTTTTTT.